This TCR beta chain was documented in a study of CD4 and CD8 cells across lung adenocarcinoma regions. A single record per CDR3 protein comes from TCRdb applying MiXCR to the PCR reads. Altogether around 8,000 distinct CDR3 sequences are present, approximately 48% being singletons, with the ten largest covering 15% to 20%. The CDR3 is 14 amino acids. V was shortened by 7 bases and J by 3 bases, with 12 bases between the two germline ends. Germline lookup yields CDR1 MNHNS and CDR2 SASEGT. The patients had localized lung adenocarcinoma, a non-small cell subtype. This clonotype is medium-sized (0.01 to 0.1%).

The receptor was derived from a female donor with lung adenocarcinoma. The CD4 and CD8 labels of this study may be unreliable. The chain is built from TRBV6-1 and TRBJ2-2; tentative D call: TRBD1 (6 bases). The sequenced sample consisted of CD4+ T cells from the margin of a lung tumor. The CDR3 sequence is CASTQGRYTGELFF. CDR3 sequence (DNA): TGTGCCAGCACACAGGGCCGTTACACCGGGGAGCTGTTTTTT.